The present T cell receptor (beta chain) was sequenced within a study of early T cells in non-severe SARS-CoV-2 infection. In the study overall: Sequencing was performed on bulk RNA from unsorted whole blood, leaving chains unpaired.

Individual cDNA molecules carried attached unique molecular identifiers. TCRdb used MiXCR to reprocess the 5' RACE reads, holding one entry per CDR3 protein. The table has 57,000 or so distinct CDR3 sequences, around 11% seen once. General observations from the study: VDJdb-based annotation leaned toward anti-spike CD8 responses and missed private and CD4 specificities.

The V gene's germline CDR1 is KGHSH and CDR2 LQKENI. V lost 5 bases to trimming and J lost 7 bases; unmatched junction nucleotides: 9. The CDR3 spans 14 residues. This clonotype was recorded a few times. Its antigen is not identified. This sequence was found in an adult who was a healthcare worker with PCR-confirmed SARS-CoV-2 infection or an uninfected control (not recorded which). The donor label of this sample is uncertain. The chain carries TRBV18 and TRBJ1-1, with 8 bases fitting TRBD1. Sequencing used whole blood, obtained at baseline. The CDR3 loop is CASSSRQGRNEAFF. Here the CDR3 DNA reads TGTGCCAGCTCATCCCGACAGGGGCGGAATGAAGCTTTCTTT.